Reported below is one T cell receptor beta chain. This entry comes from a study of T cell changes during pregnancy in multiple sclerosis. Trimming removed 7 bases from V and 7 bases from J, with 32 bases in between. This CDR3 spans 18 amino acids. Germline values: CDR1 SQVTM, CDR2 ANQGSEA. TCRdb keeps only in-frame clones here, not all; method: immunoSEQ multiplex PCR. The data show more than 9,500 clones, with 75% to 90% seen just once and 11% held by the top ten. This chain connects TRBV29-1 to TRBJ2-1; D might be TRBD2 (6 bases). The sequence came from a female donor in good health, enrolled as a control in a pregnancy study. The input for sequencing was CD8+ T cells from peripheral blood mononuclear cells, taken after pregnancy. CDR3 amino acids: CSAAGFLVDPDPVNEQFF. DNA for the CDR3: TGCAGCGCCGCGGGGTTTTTAGTTGACCCCGATCCTGTTAATGAGCAGTTCTTC.